The subject of this entry is one T cell receptor beta chain. Antigen unknown. Prepared libraries of TCR beta cDNA carried unique molecular identifiers. TCRdb called the PCR reads again in MiXCR, with one record for every CDR3 protein. The sample shows some 370,000 distinct CDR3 sequences, less than 40% of them seen only once. This entry belongs to a study of post-analysis software for immune sequencing data. Findings and limits, study-wide: Four or five TRBV segments (TRBV5-6, TRBV5-1 and TRBV20-1 among them) occurred more frequently in patients than in controls. The F measure placed samples prepared in the same batch into strongly shared clusters.

V lost 0 bases to trimming and J lost 2 bases, with 13 bases between them. CDR1 is DFQATT, CDR2 SNEGSKA, per germline (reference sequence). CDR3 length: 15 residues. The rearrangement links TRBV20-1 to TRBJ2-5; D ambiguous. The sequenced material came from blood. The receptor's source is a girl aged 5-17 years with multiple sclerosis. CDR3 nucleotides: TGCAGTGCTAGAGAGGGGTGGCCTTTACAAGAGACCCAGTACTTC. This gives the protein CSAREGWPLQETQYF.